This section outlines one T cell receptor beta chain sequence together with its context. Antigen: not known. CDR1 and CDR2 (germline): KGHSH, LQKENI. This CDR3 comprises 12 residues. Trimming cost V 3 bases and J 1 base, with 3 bases left between them. Repertoires were generated with immunoSEQ multiplex PCR, while TCRdb's copy carries only in-frame clones and drops some. The sample carries some 8,700 clones, around three quarters recorded once. With median age around 50 years (range roughly 21-70) and approximately 50% female, healthy controls came from blood donor buffy coats. The data belong to a study of somatic mutations in cytotoxic T cells in rheumatoid arthritis. Whole-study findings and limits: TRBV07's slight underrepresentation, observed in rheumatoid arthritis patients, lacked adjustment for multiple comparisons.

Sequencing used CD8+ T cells sorted from blood. The sequence derives from a woman in her fifties or sixties in good health. The J gene is TRBJ1-1, the V gene TRBV18; D gene uncertain. The CDR3 region has the DNA TGTGCCAGCTCACCCCAGAACACTGAAGCTTTCTTT. Translating gives CASSPQNTEAFF.